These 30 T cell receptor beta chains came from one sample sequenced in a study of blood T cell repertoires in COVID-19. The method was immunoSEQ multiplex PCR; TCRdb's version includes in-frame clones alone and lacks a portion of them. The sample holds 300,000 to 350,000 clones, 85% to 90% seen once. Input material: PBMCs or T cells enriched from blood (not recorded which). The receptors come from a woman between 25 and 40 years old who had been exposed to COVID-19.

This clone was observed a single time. The chain's CDR3 is CATSRDHTVQYF. The CDR3 bases are TGTGCCACCAGCAGAGATCACACAGTCCAGTACTTC. The chain employs TRBV15 and TRBJ2-7; D is unresolved. The V gene lost 0 bases and the J gene lost 10 bases, with 10 bases spanning the gap. Germline V CDR1 and CDR2: LNHNV, YYDKDF (reference sequence). This CDR3 is built from 12 residues.

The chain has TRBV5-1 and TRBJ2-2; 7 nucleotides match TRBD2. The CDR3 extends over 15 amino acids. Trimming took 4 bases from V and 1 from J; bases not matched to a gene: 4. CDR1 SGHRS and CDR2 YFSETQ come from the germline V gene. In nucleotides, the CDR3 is TGCGCCAGCAGCCCCCCTAGCGGGAACACCGGGGAGCTGTTTTTT. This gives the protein CASSPPSGNTGELFF.

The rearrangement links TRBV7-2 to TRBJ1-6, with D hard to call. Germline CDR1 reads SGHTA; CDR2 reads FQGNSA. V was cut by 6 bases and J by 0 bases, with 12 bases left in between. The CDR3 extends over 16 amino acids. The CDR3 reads CASRRERSSYNSPLHF. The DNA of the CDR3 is TGTGCCAGCAGACGGGAAAGGAGCTCCTATAATTCACCCCTCCACTTT.

CDR3 protein: CASSIFPAWNEQFF. DNA for the CDR3: TGTGCCAGTAGTATTTTCCCCGCGTGGAATGAGCAGTTCTTC. The chain recombines TRBV19 with TRBJ2-1; D not certain. Germline CDR1 reads LNHDA; CDR2 reads SQIVND (reference sequence). V was clipped by 3 bases and J by 7 bases, with 13 bases between them. The CDR3 consists of 14 residues.

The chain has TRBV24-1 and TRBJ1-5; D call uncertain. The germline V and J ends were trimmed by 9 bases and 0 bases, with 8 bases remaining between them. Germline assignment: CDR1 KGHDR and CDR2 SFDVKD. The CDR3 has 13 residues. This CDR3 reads CATYLLSNQPQHF. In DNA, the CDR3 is TGTGCCACCTACCTACTTAGCAATCAGCCCCAGCATTTT.

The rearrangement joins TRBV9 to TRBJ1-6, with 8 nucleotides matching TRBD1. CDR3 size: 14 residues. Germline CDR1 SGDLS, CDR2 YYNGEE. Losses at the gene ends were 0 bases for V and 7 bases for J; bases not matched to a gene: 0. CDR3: CASSVGTGNSPLHF. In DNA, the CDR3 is TGTGCCAGCAGCGTAGGGACAGGGAATTCACCCCTCCACTTT. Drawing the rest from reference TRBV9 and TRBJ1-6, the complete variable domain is DSGVTQTPKHLITATGQRVTLRCSPRSGDLSVYWYQQSLDQGLQFLIQYYNGEERAKGNILERFSAQQFPDLHSELNLSSLELGDSALYFCASSVGTGNSPLHFGNGTRLTVT.

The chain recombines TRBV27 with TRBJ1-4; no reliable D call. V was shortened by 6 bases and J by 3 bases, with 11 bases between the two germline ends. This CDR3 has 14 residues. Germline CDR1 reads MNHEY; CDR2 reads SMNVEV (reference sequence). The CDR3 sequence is CASRRALANEKLFF. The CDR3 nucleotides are TGTGCCAGCAGGCGGGCGCTTGCTAATGAAAAACTGTTTTTT.

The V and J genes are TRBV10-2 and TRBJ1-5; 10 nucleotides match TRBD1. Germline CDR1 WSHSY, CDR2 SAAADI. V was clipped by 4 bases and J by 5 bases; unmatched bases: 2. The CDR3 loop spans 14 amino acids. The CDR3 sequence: CASSGTGGDQPQHF. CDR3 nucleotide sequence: TGCGCCAGCAGTGGGACAGGGGGGGATCAGCCCCAGCATTTT.

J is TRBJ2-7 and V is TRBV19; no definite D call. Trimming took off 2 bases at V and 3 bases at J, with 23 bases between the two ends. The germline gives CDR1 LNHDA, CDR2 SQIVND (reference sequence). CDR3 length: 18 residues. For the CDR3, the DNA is TGTGCCAGTAGTATAAAGGCTAGTGTTGTATCTGTCAACTACGAGCAGTACTTC. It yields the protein CASSIKASVVSVNYEQYF.

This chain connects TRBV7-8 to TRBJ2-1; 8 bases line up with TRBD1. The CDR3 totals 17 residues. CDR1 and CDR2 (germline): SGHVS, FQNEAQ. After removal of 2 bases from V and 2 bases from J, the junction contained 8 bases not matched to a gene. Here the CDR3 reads CASSLHSRGQPYNEQFF. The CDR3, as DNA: TGTGCCAGCAGCTTACATTCCAGGGGGCAACCCTACAATGAGCAGTTCTTC.

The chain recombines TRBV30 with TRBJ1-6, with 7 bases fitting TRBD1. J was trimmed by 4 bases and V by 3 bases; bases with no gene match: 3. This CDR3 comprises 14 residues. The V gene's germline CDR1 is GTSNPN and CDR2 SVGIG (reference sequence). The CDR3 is CAWRETGYNSPLHF. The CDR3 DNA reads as TGTGCCTGGAGAGAGACAGGGTATAATTCACCCCTCCACTTT.

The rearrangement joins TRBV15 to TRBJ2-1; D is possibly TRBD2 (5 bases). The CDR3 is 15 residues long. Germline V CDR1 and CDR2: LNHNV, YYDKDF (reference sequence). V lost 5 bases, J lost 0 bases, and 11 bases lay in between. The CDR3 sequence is CATSFSASSYNEQFF. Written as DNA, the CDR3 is TGTGCCACCAGCTTTAGCGCGAGCTCCTACAATGAGCAGTTCTTC.

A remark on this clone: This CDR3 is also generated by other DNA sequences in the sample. CDR3 sequence: CASSESGRTYEQYF. The CDR3 DNA is TGCGCCAGCAGTGAGAGTGGGAGGACCTACGAGCAGTACTTC. The rearrangement uses TRBV10-1 and TRBJ2-7, with D possibly TRBD2 on 6 matching bases. The germline V gene has CDR1 WNHNN and CDR2 SYGVQD (reference sequence). This CDR3 region has 14 residues. Deletions cut 2 bases from V and 2 bases from J, with 10 bases between.

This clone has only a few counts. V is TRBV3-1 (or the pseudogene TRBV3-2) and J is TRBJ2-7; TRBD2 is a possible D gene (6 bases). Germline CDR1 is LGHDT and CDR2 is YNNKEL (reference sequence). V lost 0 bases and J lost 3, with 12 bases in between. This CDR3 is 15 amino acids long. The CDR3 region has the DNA TGTGCCAGCAGCCAAGATCGGGGGACTCTCTACGAGCAGTACTTC. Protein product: CASSQDRGTLYEQYF.

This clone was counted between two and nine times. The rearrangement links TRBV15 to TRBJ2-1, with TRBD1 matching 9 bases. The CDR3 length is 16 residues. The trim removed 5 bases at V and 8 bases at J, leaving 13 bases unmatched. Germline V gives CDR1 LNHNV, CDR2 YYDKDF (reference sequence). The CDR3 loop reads CATSGTGTFGGHEQFF. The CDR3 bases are TGTGCCACCAGCGGGACAGGGACATTCGGGGGCCATGAGCAGTTCTTC.

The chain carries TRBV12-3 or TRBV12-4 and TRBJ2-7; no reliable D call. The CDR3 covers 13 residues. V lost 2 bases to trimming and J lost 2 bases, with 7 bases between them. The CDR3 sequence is CASSLQSAYEQYF. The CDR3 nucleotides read TGTGCCAGCAGTTTACAGTCAGCCTACGAGCAGTACTTC.

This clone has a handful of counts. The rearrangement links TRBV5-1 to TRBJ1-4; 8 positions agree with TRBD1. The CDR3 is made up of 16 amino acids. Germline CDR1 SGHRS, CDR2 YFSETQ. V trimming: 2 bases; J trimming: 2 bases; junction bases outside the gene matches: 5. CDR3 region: CASSFRGQPTNEKLFF. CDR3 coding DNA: TGCGCCAGCAGCTTCAGGGGGCAACCGACTAATGAAAAACTGTTTTTT.

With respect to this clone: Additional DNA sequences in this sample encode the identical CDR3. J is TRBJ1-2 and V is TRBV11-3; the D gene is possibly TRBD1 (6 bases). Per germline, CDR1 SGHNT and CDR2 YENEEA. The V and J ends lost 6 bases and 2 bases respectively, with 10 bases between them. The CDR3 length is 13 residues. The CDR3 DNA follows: TGTGCCAGCAGTCCCACAGGGAACTATGGCTACACCTTC. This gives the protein CASSPTGNYGYTF. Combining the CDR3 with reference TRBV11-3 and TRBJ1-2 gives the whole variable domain EAGVVQSPRYKIIEKKQPVAFWCNPISGHNTLYWYLQNLGQGPELLIRYENEEAVDDSQLPKDRFSAERLKGVDSTLKIQPAELGDSAVYLCASSPTGNYGYTFGSGTRLTVV.

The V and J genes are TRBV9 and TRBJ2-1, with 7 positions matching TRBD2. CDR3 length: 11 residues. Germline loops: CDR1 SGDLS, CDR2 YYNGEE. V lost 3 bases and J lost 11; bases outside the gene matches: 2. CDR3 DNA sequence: TGTGCCAGCAGCGAGAGCGGGAAGCAGTTCTTC. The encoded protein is CASSESGKQFF.

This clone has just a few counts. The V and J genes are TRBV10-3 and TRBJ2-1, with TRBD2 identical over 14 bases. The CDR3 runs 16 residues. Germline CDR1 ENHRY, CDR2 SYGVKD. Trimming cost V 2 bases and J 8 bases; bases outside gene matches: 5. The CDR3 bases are TGTGCCATCAGTGAGCCCGGGACTAGCGGGAGCGATGAGCAGTTCTTC. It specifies CAISEPGTSGSDEQFF.

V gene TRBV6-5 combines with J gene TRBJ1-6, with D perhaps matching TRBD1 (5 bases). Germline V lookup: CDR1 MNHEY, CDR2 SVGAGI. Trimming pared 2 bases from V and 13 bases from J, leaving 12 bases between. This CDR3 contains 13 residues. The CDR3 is CASSYLGTQPLHF. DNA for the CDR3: TGTGCCAGCAGTTACCTCGGGACTCAGCCCCTCCACTTT.

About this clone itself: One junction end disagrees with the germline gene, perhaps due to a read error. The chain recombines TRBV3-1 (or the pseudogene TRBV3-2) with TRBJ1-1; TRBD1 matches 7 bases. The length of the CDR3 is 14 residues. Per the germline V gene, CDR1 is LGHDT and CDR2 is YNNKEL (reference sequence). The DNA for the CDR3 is TGTGCCAGCAGCGGAGGACAGGAGAACTCTGAAGCTTTCTTT. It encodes CASSGGQENSEAFF.

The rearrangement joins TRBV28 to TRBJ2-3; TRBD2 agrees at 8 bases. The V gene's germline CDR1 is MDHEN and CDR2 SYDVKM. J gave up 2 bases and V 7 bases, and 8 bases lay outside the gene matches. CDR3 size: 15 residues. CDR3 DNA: TGTGCCAGCACTATAACTAGCGGAGCCACAGATACGCAGTATTTT. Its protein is CASTITSGATDTQYF.

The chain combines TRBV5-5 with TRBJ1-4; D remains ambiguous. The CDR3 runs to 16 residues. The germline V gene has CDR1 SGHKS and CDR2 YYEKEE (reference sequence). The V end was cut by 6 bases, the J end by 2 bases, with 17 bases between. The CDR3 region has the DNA TGTGCCAGCAACGATCTACGGGGAAAGACTAATGAAAAACTGTTTTTT. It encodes CASNDLRGKTNEKLFF.

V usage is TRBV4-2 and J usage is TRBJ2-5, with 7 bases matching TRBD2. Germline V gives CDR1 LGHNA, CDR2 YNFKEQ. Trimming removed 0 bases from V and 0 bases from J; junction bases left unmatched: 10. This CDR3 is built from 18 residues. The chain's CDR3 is CASSQESSGLADQETQYF. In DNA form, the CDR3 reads TGTGCCAGCAGCCAAGAATCGAGCGGGCTAGCGGACCAAGAGACCCAGTACTTC.

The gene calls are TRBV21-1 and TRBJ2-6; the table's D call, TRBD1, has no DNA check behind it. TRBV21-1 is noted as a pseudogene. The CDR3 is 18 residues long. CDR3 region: CASSKGWQGPSGANVLTF. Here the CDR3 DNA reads TGTGCCAGCAGCAAAGGGTGGCAGGGGCCCTCTGGGGCCAACGTCCTGACTTTC.

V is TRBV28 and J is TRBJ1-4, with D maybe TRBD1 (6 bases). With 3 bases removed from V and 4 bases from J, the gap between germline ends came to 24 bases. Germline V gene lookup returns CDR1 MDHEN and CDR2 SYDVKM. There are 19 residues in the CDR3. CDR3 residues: CASSFDLDRLGAGNEKLFF. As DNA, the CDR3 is TGTGCCAGCAGTTTCGATCTTGACAGGTTGGGGGCCGGTAATGAAAAACTGTTTTTT.

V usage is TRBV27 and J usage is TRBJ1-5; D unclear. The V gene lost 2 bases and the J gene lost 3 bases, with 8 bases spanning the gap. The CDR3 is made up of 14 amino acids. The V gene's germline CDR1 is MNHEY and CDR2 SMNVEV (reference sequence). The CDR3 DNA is TGTGCCAGCAGTTTACGCGTCCCCAATCAGCCCCAGCATTTT. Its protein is CASSLRVPNQPQHF.

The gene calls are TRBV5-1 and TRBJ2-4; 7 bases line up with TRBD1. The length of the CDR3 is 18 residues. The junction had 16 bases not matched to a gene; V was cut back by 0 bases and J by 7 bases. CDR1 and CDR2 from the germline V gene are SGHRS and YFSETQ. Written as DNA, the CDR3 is TGCGCCAGCAGCTTGGCGCCCCGGGACAGAGTCACTCAGAACATTCAGTACTTC. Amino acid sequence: CASSLAPRDRVTQNIQYF.

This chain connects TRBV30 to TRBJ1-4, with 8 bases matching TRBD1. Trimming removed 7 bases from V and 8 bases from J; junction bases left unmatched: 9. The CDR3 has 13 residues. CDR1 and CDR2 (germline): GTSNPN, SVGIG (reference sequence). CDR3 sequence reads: CAYQGQGGEKLFF. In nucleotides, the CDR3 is TGTGCCTACCAAGGACAGGGTGGAGAAAAACTGTTTTTT.